This T cell receptor (beta chain) is from a study of blood T cells in healthy people across ages. Study-wide findings and caveats: Diversity figures derived from one million T cells were judged to underestimate the true value.

With V trimmed by 3 bases and J by 1 base, 1 base remained unmatched. Germline-derived CDR1 and CDR2 are SGHVS and FQNEAQ. The CDR3 is made up of 16 amino acids. Sample-barcoded 5' priming and a J-beta primer mix drove a second PCR of 7 to 11 cycles. TCRdb reprocessed the 5' RACE reads with MiXCR, giving one entry per CDR3 protein. The sample has about 800,000 distinct CDR3 sequences, around 25% seen once; the top ten hold under 4.5%. This clonotype was picked up a small number of times. The antigen is not known. RNA extraction gave at least 6 micrograms of total RNA per sample. These same data were also listed under a study on T cells of mothers and their children. This second study says: Per 15 ul, 1.5 ug of RNA was used, with all extracted RNA going into cDNA synthesis.

Sequenced input: blood. The chain couples TRBV7-8 to TRBJ2-2; 11 positions match TRBD2. This TCR came from a boy aged 10-17 years in good health. The CDR3 here is CASSFLAGGNTGELFF. The CDR3 DNA sequence: TGTGCCAGCAGCTTCCTAGCGGGAGGGAACACCGGGGAGCTGTTTTTT.